This TCR beta chain comes out of a study of blood T cells in healthy people across ages. This clonotype was seen at least ten times. The second PCR ran 7 to 11 cycles with a sample-barcoded 5' primer and J-beta primers. In TCRdb, the 5' RACE reads were re-called with MiXCR into one record per CDR3 protein. The sample includes roughly 1 million distinct CDR3 sequences, approximately 25% of them seen just once. CDR1 and CDR2 from the germline V gene are MNHEY and SMNVEV (reference sequence). J lost 4 bases, V lost 3 bases, and 0 bases had no gene match. The CDR3 runs 13 residues. This sample was shared with a second study, whose subject was T cells of mothers and their children.

The chain couples TRBV27 to TRBJ1-2, with 9 bases aligning to TRBD1. Sequences were obtained from blood. This receptor was identified in a girl aged 2 to 9 in good health. This chain's CDR3 is CASSLTGGYGYTF. The CDR3 DNA reads as TGTGCCAGCAGTTTGACAGGGGGCTATGGCTACACCTTC.